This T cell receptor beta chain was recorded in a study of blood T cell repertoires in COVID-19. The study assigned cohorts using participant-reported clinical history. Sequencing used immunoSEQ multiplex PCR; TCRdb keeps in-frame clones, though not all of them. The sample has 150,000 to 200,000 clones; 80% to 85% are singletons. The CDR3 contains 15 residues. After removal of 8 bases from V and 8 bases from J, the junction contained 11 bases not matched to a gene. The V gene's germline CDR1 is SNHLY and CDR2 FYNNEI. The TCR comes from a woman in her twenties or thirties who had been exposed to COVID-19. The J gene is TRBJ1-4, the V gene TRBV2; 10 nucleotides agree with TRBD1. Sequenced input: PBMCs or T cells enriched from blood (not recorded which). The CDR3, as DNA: TGTGCCAGCCAGGGGGGGGACAGGGGTCGAGAAAAACTGTTTTTT. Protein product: CASQGGDRGREKLFF. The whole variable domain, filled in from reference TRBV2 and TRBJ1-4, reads EPEVTQTPSHQVTQMGQEVILRCVPISNHLYFYWYRQILGQKVEFLVSFYNNEISEKSEIFDDQFSVERPDGSNFTLKIRSTKLEDSAMYFCASQGGDRGREKLFFGSGTQLSVL.